What follows are 3 T cell receptor beta chains derived from one specimen sequenced in a study of blood T cell repertoires in COVID-19. TCRdb keeps only in-frame clones here, not all; method: immunoSEQ multiplex PCR. The table shows 85,000 to 100,000 clones, with 80% occurring only once. The sample comprised peripheral blood. The origin of the receptors is a man between 45 and 60 years old who had recovered from COVID-19.

V gene TRBV30 combines with J gene TRBJ2-5; a weak D match, TRBD1 (5 bases). The germline V gene encodes CDR1 GTSNPN and CDR2 SVGIG (reference sequence). With 3 bases removed from V and 4 bases from J, the gap between germline ends came to 21 bases. CDR3 size: 16 residues. This chain's CDR3 is CAWSGQGLLYGETQYF. CDR3 bases: TGTGCCTGGAGCGGTCAGGGTTTACTGTACGGAGAGACCCAGTACTTC.

The chain is built from TRBV6-5 and TRBJ1-1; the match to TRBD1 covers 8 bases. The CDR3 sequence is 15 residues long. The junction had 6 bases not matched to a gene; V was cut back by 4 bases and J by 2 bases. Germline CDR1 reads MNHEY; CDR2 reads SVGAGI. CDR3 amino acids: CASSSGQGTNTEAFF. The CDR3 nucleotides read TGTGCCAGCAGTTCCGGACAGGGTACTAACACTGAAGCTTTCTTT.

This clone has just a few counts. This chain connects TRBV30 to TRBJ1-2; 8 bases line up with TRBD1. With 5 bases clipped from V and 4 bases from J, the junction kept 6 bases outside the gene matches. Germline loops: CDR1 GTSNPN, CDR2 SVGIG (reference sequence). The CDR3 has 13 residues. CDR3 sequence (DNA): TGTGCCTGGCGGACAGGGAGGAGCTATGGCTACACCTTC. This translates into CAWRTGRSYGYTF.